This TCR beta chain is drawn from a study of blood T cell repertoires in COVID-19. In the original processing: Reference gene primer amplification gave nucleated cell count estimates. TCRdb keeps only in-frame clones here, not all; method: immunoSEQ multiplex PCR. The DNA gave D and trimming, while V, J and clone size come from that table. The table shows over 60,000 clones, with 89% occurring only once. V lost 3 bases and J lost 2, with 8 bases in between. The CDR3 covers 14 residues. Germline V gene sequence: CDR1 LNHDA, CDR2 SQIVND (reference sequence). Sequenced input: peripheral blood. This TCR derives from a woman aged 45-65 years with active COVID-19. The chain couples TRBV19 to TRBJ2-1, with D maybe TRBD2 (6 bases). CDR3 sequence: CASSITSTYNEQFF. CDR3 bases: TGTGCCAGTAGTATCACTAGCACCTACAATGAGCAGTTCTTC. The entire variable domain, with the rest obtained from reference TRBV19 and TRBJ2-1, is as follows: DGGITQSPKYLFRKEGQNVTLSCEQNLNHDAMYWYRQDPGQGLRLIYYSQIVNDFQKGDIAEGYSVSREKKESFPLTVTSAQKNPTAFYLCASSITSTYNEQFFGPGTRLTVL.